The 20 T cell receptor beta chains reported below all come from one sample, sequenced in a study of T cells after yellow fever vaccination. TCRdb processed the 5' RACE reads anew with MiXCR; each CDR3 protein has one entry. The sample holds 620,000 or so distinct CDR3 sequences, approximately 13% seen once. Sequenced here: PBMCs, sampled on the day of the yellow fever booster vaccination. The receptors originated from a man aged 25 to 45 who received the YFV17D yellow fever vaccine.

This clonotype came up many times. V is TRBV3-1 and J is TRBJ1-1; D ambiguous. Trimming shortened V by 4 bases and J by 4 bases, and 7 bases separated the two germline ends. Germline assignment: CDR1 LGHDT and CDR2 YNNKEL (reference sequence). This CDR3 is built from 12 residues. In nucleotides, the CDR3 is TGTGCCAGCAGCCTCAAAGGCACTGAAGCTTTCTTT. Encoded protein: CASSLKGTEAFF.

At least ten counts were recorded for this clonotype. The V call is TRBV10-1, the J call TRBJ2-3; D perhaps matches TRBD2 (6 bases). Trimming stripped 8 bases from V and 4 bases from J, with 13 bases between. From germline, CDR1 is WNHNN and CDR2 SYGVQD (reference sequence). This CDR3 contains 13 residues. The CDR3 coding sequence is TGCGCCAGCCGCTCTAGCGCTGCAGATACGCAGTATTTT. Its protein product is CASRSSAADTQYF.

A few counts support this clonotype. This chain connects TRBV20-1 to TRBJ2-7; perhaps D is TRBD1 or TRBD2 (5 bases each). Germline CDR1 and CDR2: DFQATT and SNEGSKA (reference sequence). V lost 5 bases and J 3 bases, leaving 14 bases between the germline ends. The CDR3 has 13 amino acids. The CDR3 coding sequence is TGCAGTGCTTCAGCCGGGACGATCTACGAGCAGTACTTC. It codes for CSASAGTIYEQYF.

This clonotype was seen many times. The genes are TRBV3-1 and TRBJ2-7, with TRBD2 matching 7 bases. The V gene end was trimmed by 3 bases and the J gene end by 4 bases; junction bases not matched to a gene: 6. The germline V gene encodes CDR1 LGHDT and CDR2 YNNKEL (reference sequence). The CDR3 covers 14 residues. The CDR3 DNA sequence: TGTGCCAGCAGCCACGGACTAGACGGGTACGAGCAGTACTTC. It specifies CASSHGLDGYEQYF.

This clonotype appeared a few times. The chain couples TRBV7-9 to TRBJ2-5, with a tentative D call TRBD1 (6 bases). Germline CDR1 is SEHNR and CDR2 is FQNEAQ (reference sequence). V was trimmed by 5 bases and J by 2 bases, leaving 12 bases between them. The length of the CDR3 is 14 residues. The CDR3 bases are TGTGCCAGCAGCGGGACATCCTCTCAAGAGACCCAGTACTTC. This translates into CASSGTSSQETQYF.

The chain employs TRBV11-1 and TRBJ1-1; unclear D gene. The CDR3 sequence is 14 residues long. V lost 2 bases and J 3 bases, leaving 10 bases between the germline ends. Looked up from germline, CDR1 is SGHAT and CDR2 is FQDESV (reference sequence). CDR3 sequence reads: CASSLRRGDTEAFF. The CDR3 DNA reads as TGTGCCAGCAGCTTAAGACGTGGGGACACTGAAGCTTTCTTT. Full variable domain (outside the CDR3, taken from reference TRBV11-1 and TRBJ1-1): EAEVAQSPRYKITEKSQAVAFWCDPISGHATLYWYRQILGQGPELLVQFQDESVVDDSQLPKDRFSAERLKGVDSTLKIQPAELGDSAMYLCASSLRRGDTEAFFGQGTRLTVV.

This clonotype has at least ten counts. The CDR3 loop is CASSYDTGYQETQYF. DNA of the CDR3: TGCGCCAGCAGTTATGACACAGGGTACCAAGAGACCCAGTACTTC. The rearrangement uses TRBV5-1 and TRBJ2-5; possible D gene TRBD1, 6 bases. The germline CDR1 and CDR2 sequences are SGHRS and YFSETQ. The CDR3 is made up of 15 amino acids. V lost 5 bases and J lost 0, with 14 bases in between.

This clonotype was picked up many times. The rearrangement links TRBV14 to TRBJ2-1; D gene ambiguous. The ends were cut back, 1 base at V and 6 bases at J, with 7 bases in the middle. From germline, CDR1 is SGHDN and CDR2 FVKESK. This CDR3 has 13 amino acids. The CDR3 reads CASSQVLGNEQFF. The CDR3 DNA reads TGTGCCAGCAGCCAAGTCCTCGGCAATGAGCAGTTCTTC.

V is TRBV28 and J is TRBJ2-1; 7 nucleotides align to TRBD2. V was clipped by 3 bases and J by 9 bases; unmatched bases: 8. The germline V gene encodes CDR1 MDHEN and CDR2 SYDVKM. CDR3 length: 14 amino acids. The CDR3 DNA sequence: TGTGCCAGCAGTTTTCTGCGGGAGTCGGGTGAGCAGTTCTTC. As protein: CASSFLRESGEQFF. The variable domain in full, completed from reference TRBV28 and TRBJ2-1, reads DVKVTQSSRYLVKRTGEKVFLECVQDMDHENMFWYRQDPGLGLRLIYFSYDVKMKEKGDIPEGYSVSREKKERFSLILESASTNQTSMYLCASSFLRESGEQFFGPGTRLTVL.

The V gene is TRBV3-1, the J gene TRBJ2-7; TRBD2 might be the D (6 bases). In germline, CDR1 is LGHDT, CDR2 YNNKEL (reference sequence). Trimming removed 1 base from V and 5 bases from J, with 15 bases in between. There are 15 residues in the CDR3. The CDR3 reads CASSQGWGRRNEQYF. In DNA, the CDR3 is TGTGCCAGCAGCCAAGGTTGGGGGAGGAGAAACGAGCAGTACTTC.

This clonotype was found a few times. The DNA for the CDR3 is TGTGCCAGCAGCCGGATCGTGGGACAGGGGGCGAGAGAGACCCAGTACTTC. This codes for CASSRIVGQGARETQYF. J is TRBJ2-5 and V is TRBV7-2; TRBD1 matches 12 bases. The V and J ends lost 5 bases and 4 bases, in that order; junction bases with no gene match: 11. This CDR3 is built from 17 residues. Looked up from germline, CDR1 is SGHTA and CDR2 is FQGNSA.

The table lists this clonotype with a few counts. This sequence joins TRBV19 and TRBJ2-1; perhaps TRBD2 as D (5 bases). This CDR3 spans 18 amino acids. V gave up 5 bases and J gave up 0 bases, with 20 bases separating them. From germline, CDR1 is LNHDA and CDR2 SQIVND (reference sequence). CDR3 loop: CASSLGRAAQSSYNEQFF. DNA of the CDR3: TGTGCCAGTAGTCTGGGTAGAGCGGCCCAGAGCTCCTACAATGAGCAGTTCTTC.

This sequence joins TRBV20-1 and TRBJ2-3; 13 bases map to TRBD2. Germline CDR1 is DFQATT and CDR2 is SNEGSKA (reference sequence). V gave up 6 bases and J gave up 2 bases; unmatched junction bases: 11. CDR3 size: 17 residues. In nucleotides, the CDR3 is TGCAGTGCCCCCACTAGCGGGAGGGCCCTCAACACAGATACGCAGTATTTT. Protein sequence: CSAPTSGRALNTDTQYF.

This clonotype was found once. The rearrangement joins TRBV9 to TRBJ2-3; 11 bases line up with TRBD2. Unmatched junction bases numbered 5, after V lost 4 bases and J lost 7 bases. Germline V CDR1 and CDR2: SGDLS, YYNGEE. The CDR3 is 14 amino acids. CDR3: CASSTSGREYTQYF. As DNA, the CDR3 is TGTGCCAGCAGCACTAGCGGGAGAGAATATACGCAGTATTTT.

The chain employs TRBV29-1 and TRBJ2-3, with D perhaps TRBD1 (5 bases). Per the germline V gene, CDR1 is SQVTM and CDR2 is ANQGSEA. The CDR3 runs 12 residues. The ends were cut back, 4 bases at V and 3 bases at J, with 8 bases in the middle. CDR3 nucleotides: TGCAGCGTTGTAAGGACAACAGATACGCAGTATTTT. Its translation: CSVVRTTDTQYF.

This clonotype was seen a few times. The rearrangement uses TRBV5-5 and TRBJ2-3; D is unresolved. Germline loops: CDR1 SGHKS, CDR2 YYEKEE (reference sequence). V lost 1 base to trimming and J lost 6 bases, with 15 bases between them. This CDR3 has 15 residues. CDR3 bases: TGTGCCAGCAGCTTGAGTCCTCAGACGGAGGATACGCAGTATTTT. Translation gives CASSLSPQTEDTQYF.

This clonotype was detected only a few times. This chain links TRBV6-5 with TRBJ2-7; the match to TRBD1 covers 10 bases. Germline trimming cut 0 bases from V and 3 bases from J; bases unmatched to any gene: 8. Germline-derived CDR1 and CDR2 are MNHEY and SVGAGI. The CDR3 is made up of 17 amino acids. The CDR3 loop reads CASSYSIPRDRGYEQYF. The CDR3 bases are TGTGCCAGCAGTTACTCGATCCCCCGGGACAGGGGCTACGAGCAGTACTTC.

This clonotype was detected only a few times. This chain connects TRBV3-1 to TRBJ2-7, with 8 bases lining up with TRBD2. The trim removed 0 bases at V and 6 bases at J, leaving 1 base unmatched. Germline V CDR1 and CDR2: LGHDT, YNNKEL (reference sequence). This CDR3 has 13 residues. Written as DNA, the CDR3 is TGTGCCAGCAGCCAAGAAACTAGCGGCGAGCAGTACTTC. Its translation is CASSQETSGEQYF.

J is TRBJ1-6 and V is TRBV5-1, with D hard to call. V was cut by 0 bases and J by 7 bases, with 11 bases left in between. The CDR3 is 15 residues long. CDR1 and CDR2 (germline): SGHRS, YFSETQ. The CDR3 here is CASSLAEASNSPLHF. The CDR3 region has the DNA TGCGCCAGCAGCTTGGCCGAAGCGAGCAATTCACCCCTCCACTTT.

This clonotype was counted ten times or more. V gene TRBV20-1 combines with J gene TRBJ2-5; tentatively, D is TRBD1 or TRBD2 (5 bases each). The CDR3 has 13 amino acids. The V end was cut by 5 bases, the J end by 0 bases, with 10 bases between. From germline, CDR1 is DFQATT and CDR2 SNEGSKA (reference sequence). CDR3 region: CSAHRGNQETQYF. The CDR3 DNA is TGCAGTGCTCACCGGGGCAACCAAGAGACCCAGTACTTC.